This T cell receptor beta chain derives from a study of CD8 T cells in Susac syndrome. The CD8+ and CD4+ T cells were isolated magnetically using a negative isolation approach, whereas the TEMRA cells were enriched by FACS. Reverse transcription used about 0.5 to 1 ug RNA and random hexamers. Amplification of the TCR beta CDR3 was carried out by immunoSEQ multiplex PCR, which spanned a total of 54 Vbeta and 13 Jbeta segments. TCRdb independently ran MiXCR on the immunoSEQ multiplex PCR reads; one entry per CDR3 protein. The sample shows more than 250,000 distinct CDR3 sequences, 92% of them seen only once. Per the germline V gene, CDR1 is LNHDA and CDR2 is SQIVND (reference sequence). Trimming removed 3 bases from V and 1 base from J, with 12 bases in between. CDR3 length equals 15 residues.

The specimen sequenced was CD4+ T cells from PBMCs. This chain links TRBV19 with TRBJ1-1, with D maybe TRBD1 (5 bases). This receptor was obtained from a human donor with multiple sclerosis. The CDR3 DNA sequence: TGTGCCAGTAGTATCGTTATTCAGGGGAACACTGAAGCTTTCTTT. Its protein is CASSIVIQGNTEAFF.